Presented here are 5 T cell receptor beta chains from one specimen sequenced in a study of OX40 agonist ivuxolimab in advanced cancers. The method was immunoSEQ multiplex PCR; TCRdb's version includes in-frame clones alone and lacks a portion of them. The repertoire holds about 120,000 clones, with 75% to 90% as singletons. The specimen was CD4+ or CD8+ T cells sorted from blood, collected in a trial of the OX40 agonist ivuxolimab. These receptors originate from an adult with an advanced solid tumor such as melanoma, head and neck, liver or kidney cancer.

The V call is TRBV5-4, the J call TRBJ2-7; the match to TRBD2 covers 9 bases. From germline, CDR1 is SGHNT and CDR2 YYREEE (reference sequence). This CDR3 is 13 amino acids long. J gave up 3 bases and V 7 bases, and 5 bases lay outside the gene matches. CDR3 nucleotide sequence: TGTGCCAGCGCCGTAGCGGGGGTCTACGAGCAGTACTTC. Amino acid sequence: CASAVAGVYEQYF.

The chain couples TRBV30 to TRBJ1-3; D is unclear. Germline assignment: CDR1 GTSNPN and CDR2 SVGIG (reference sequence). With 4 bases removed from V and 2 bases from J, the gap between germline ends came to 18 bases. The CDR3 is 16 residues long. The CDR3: CAWIPSPGRAGNTIYF. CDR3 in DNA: TGTGCCTGGATCCCTAGTCCGGGGAGGGCTGGAAACACCATATATTTT.

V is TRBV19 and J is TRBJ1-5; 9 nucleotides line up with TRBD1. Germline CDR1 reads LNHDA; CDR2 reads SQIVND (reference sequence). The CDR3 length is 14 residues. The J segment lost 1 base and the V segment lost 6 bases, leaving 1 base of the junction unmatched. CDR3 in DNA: TGTGCCAGTAGGGGACAGGGCAGCAATCAGCCCCAGCATTTT. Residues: CASRGQGSNQPQHF.

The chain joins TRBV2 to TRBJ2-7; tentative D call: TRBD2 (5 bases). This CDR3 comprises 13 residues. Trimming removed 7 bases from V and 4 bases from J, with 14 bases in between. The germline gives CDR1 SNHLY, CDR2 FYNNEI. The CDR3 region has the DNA TGTGCCAGCAAACGGACTGCCGGGTACGAGCAGTACTTC. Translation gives CASKRTAGYEQYF.

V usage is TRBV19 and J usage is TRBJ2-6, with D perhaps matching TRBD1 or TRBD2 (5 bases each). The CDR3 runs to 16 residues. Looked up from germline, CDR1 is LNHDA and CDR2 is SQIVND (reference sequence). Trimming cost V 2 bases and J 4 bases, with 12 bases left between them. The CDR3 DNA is TGTGCCAGTAGTATATTTGGGGCGGGCGGGGCCAACGTCCTGACTTTC. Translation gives CASSIFGAGGANVLTF. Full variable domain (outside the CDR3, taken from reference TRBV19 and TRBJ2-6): DGGITQSPKYLFRKEGQNVTLSCEQNLNHDAMYWYRQDPGQGLRLIYYSQIVNDFQKGDIAEGYSVSREKKESFPLTVTSAQKNPTAFYLCASSIFGAGGANVLTFGAGSRLTVL.